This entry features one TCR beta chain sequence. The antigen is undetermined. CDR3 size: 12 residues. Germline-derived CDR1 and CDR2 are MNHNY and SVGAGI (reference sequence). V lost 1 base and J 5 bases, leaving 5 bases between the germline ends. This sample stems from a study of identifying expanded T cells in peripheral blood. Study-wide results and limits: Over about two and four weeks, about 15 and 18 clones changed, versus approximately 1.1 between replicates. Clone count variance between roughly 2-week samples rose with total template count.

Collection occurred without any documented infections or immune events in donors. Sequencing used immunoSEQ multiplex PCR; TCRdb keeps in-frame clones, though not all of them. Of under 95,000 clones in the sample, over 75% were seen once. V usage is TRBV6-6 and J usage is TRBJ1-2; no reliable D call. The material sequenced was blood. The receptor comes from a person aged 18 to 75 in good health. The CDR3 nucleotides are TGTGCCAGCAGTTACTTGGATTATGGCTACACCTTC. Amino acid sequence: CASSYLDYGYTF.